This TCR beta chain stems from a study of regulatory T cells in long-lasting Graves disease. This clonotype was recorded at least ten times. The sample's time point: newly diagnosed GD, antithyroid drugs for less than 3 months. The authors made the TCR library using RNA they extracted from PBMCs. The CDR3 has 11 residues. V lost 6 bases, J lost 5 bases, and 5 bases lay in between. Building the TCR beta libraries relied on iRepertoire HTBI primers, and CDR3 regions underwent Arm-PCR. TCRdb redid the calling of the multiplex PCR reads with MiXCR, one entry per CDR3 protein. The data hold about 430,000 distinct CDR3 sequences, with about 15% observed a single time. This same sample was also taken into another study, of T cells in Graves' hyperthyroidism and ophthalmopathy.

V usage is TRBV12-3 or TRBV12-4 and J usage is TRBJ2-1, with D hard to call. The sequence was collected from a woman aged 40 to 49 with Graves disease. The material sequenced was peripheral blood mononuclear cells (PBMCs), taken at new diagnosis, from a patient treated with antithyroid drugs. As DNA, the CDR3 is TGTGCCAGCAGCTTGAACAATGAGCAGTTCTTC. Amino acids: CASSLNNEQFF.